These 26 T cell receptor beta chains were all obtained from the same sample, sequenced in a study of T cell repertoires in cytomegalovirus infection. TCRdb reprocessed the reads with MiXCR, giving one entry per CDR3 protein. The sample lists hundreds of thousands of distinct CDR3 sequences, just under 30% occurring once. Antigen specificity for these receptors is unknown. The source material was cultured PBMCs, sampled from culture after CMV antigen stimulation. The receptors stem from a human donor in good health (CMV status not recorded). Some clones in this sample may be carry-over from other donors' samples.

The rearrangement links TRBV28 to TRBJ2-5; D not resolved. There are 15 residues in the CDR3. Germline lookup yields CDR1 MDHEN and CDR2 SYDVKM. The V and J ends lost 6 bases and 2 bases respectively, with 16 bases between them. DNA for the CDR3: TGTGCCAGCAGCTCTGGGCAGACCACGCAAGAGACCCAGTACTTC. It is translated as CASSSGQTTQETQYF.

The chain joins TRBV28 to TRBJ2-5; D unclear. The V and J ends lost 2 bases and 3 bases respectively, with 16 bases between them. Germline CDR1 MDHEN, CDR2 SYDVKM. The CDR3 runs to 16 residues. As DNA, the CDR3 is TGTGCCAGCAGTTTAGCCCCATTCCGGCAGGAAGAGACCCAGTACTTC. Translation: CASSLAPFRQEETQYF.

The chain recombines TRBV12-5 with TRBJ2-1; D is ambiguous. The CDR3 is made up of 14 amino acids. V was pared by 7 bases and J by 0 bases, with 10 bases between. CDR1 LGHNT and CDR2 FRNRAP come from the germline V gene. CDR3 residues: CASAPLSSYNEQFF. The CDR3 bases are TGTGCTAGTGCCCCTCTGAGCTCCTACAATGAGCAGTTCTTC.

The rearrangement uses TRBV7-9 and TRBJ2-5; 7 positions match TRBD1. Germline CDR1 SEHNR, CDR2 FQNEAQ (reference sequence). Trimming at V came to 5 bases and at J to 5 bases, leaving 11 bases not matched to a gene. The CDR3 totals 15 residues. DNA of the CDR3: TGTGCCAGCAGCATAAACACAGGGGTTCGGGAGACCCAGTACTTC. It encodes CASSINTGVRETQYF. Full variable domain (rest looked up from reference TRBV7-9 and TRBJ2-5): DTGVSQNPRHKITKRGQNVTFRCDPISEHNRLYWYRQTLGQGPEFLTYFQNEAQLEKSRLLSDRFSAERPKGSFSTLEIQRTEQGDSAMYLCASSINTGVRETQYFGPGTRLLVL.

A single count supports this clonotype. Germline and junction disagree at one end, which may indicate a read error. The chain couples TRBV5-5 to TRBJ1-6, with a weak D call TRBD1 (5 bases). This CDR3 contains 15 residues. The germline V gene encodes CDR1 SGHKS and CDR2 YYEKEE (reference sequence). This chain's CDR3 is CVSSLNRGTGSPLHF. The CDR3 DNA reads as TGTGTCAGCAGCTTGAACCGGGGGACGGGTTCACCCCTCCACTTT.

The chain joins TRBV27 to TRBJ2-5; D might be TRBD1 (5 bases). Trimming cost V 6 bases and J 0 bases, with 14 bases left between them. CDR3 length: 15 amino acids. Germline lookup yields CDR1 MNHEY and CDR2 SMNVEV (reference sequence). The CDR3 reads CASSPGSRHQETQYF. The CDR3 DNA reads TGTGCCAGCAGCCCAGGGTCCCGCCACCAAGAGACCCAGTACTTC.

The J gene is TRBJ2-7, the V gene TRBV28, with 9 nucleotides matching TRBD2. This CDR3 comprises 15 residues. The germline V gene has CDR1 MDHEN and CDR2 SYDVKM. V was pared by 3 bases and J by 6 bases, with 9 bases of the junction left unmatched. CDR3 sequence: CASSFWREGQAEQYF. DNA for the CDR3: TGTGCCAGCAGTTTCTGGCGGGAGGGCCAGGCCGAGCAGTACTTC.

This clonotype was detected a few times. The rearrangement links TRBV11-1 to TRBJ2-2; 9 bases fit TRBD2. This CDR3 has 14 amino acids. Losses at the gene ends were 8 bases for V and 4 bases for J; bases not matched to a gene: 5. The germline V gene has CDR1 SGHAT and CDR2 FQDESV (reference sequence). Here the CDR3 DNA reads TGTGCCAGCGGGCTAGCGGGATTCACCGGGGAGCTGTTTTTT. Its translation is CASGLAGFTGELFF.

This clonotype was counted once. The rearrangement joins TRBV20-1 to TRBJ2-6; D may be TRBD2 (5 bases). This CDR3 has 19 residues. V was pared by 3 bases and J by 0 bases, with 21 bases between. The germline V gene has CDR1 DFQATT and CDR2 SNEGSKA (reference sequence). The chain's CDR3 is CSASKREWTRSSGANVLTF. The CDR3 nucleotides are TGCAGTGCTAGTAAGAGGGAGTGGACCAGGTCCTCTGGGGCCAACGTCCTGACTTTC.

This clonotype appeared many times. V gene TRBV7-6 combines with J gene TRBJ2-3, with 9 bases identical to TRBD2. The junction had 5 bases not matched to a gene; V was cut back by 1 base and J by 6 bases. This CDR3 region has 15 residues. The V gene's germline CDR1 is SGHVS and CDR2 FNYEAQ. The CDR3 is CASSLGSGSQDTQYF. In nucleotides, the CDR3 is TGTGCCAGCAGCTTAGGTAGCGGGAGTCAGGATACGCAGTATTTT.

The chain combines TRBV7-2 with TRBJ1-3; D is undetermined. Germline values: CDR1 SGHTA, CDR2 FQGNSA. This CDR3 comprises 13 residues. V was trimmed by 3 bases and J by 5 bases, leaving 8 bases between them. As DNA, the CDR3 is TGTGCCAGCAGCTTGGAAATGAGAAACACCATATATTTT. This gives the protein CASSLEMRNTIYF.

This clonotype was recorded a few times. The V call is TRBV7-6, the J call TRBJ2-2; TRBD1 aligns across 9 bases. V was pared by 3 bases and J by 1 base, with 12 bases of the junction left unmatched. The length of the CDR3 is 19 residues. Germline CDR1 reads SGHVS; CDR2 reads FNYEAQ. CDR3 bases: TGTGCCAGCAGCTTCCCCGGGACAGGGTCGAATAAGAACACCGGGGAGCTGTTTTTT. It yields the protein CASSFPGTGSNKNTGELFF.

The chain employs TRBV27 and TRBJ2-7; 12 nucleotides align to TRBD2. With 8 bases clipped from V and 2 bases from J, the junction kept 1 base outside the gene matches. The CDR3 contains 13 residues. Germline CDR1 and CDR2: MNHEY and SMNVEV (reference sequence). In DNA form, the CDR3 reads TGTGCCAGCCGACTAGCGGGAGCCTACGAGCAGTACTTC. Its translation: CASRLAGAYEQYF.

The gene calls are TRBV11-1 and TRBJ1-2, with 8 bases aligning to TRBD1. The CDR3 extends over 15 amino acids. With V trimmed by 2 bases and J by 1 base, 3 bases remained unmatched. Germline V CDR1 and CDR2: SGHAT, FQDESV (reference sequence). CDR3 sequence (DNA): TGTGCCAGCAGCTTATCCGACAGGGGTAACTATGGCTACACCTTC. It yields the protein CASSLSDRGNYGYTF.

The J gene is TRBJ1-2, the V gene TRBV7-9, with D maybe TRBD1 (5 bases). Trimming shortened V by 0 bases and J by 0 bases, and 8 bases separated the two germline ends. The CDR3 runs to 15 residues. CDR1 and CDR2 (germline): SEHNR, FQNEAQ (reference sequence). The chain's CDR3 is CASSLAGGTNYGYTF. CDR3 coding DNA: TGTGCCAGCAGCTTAGCGGGGGGAACTAACTATGGCTACACCTTC. Looking up the rest from reference TRBV7-9 and TRBJ1-2 gives the full variable domain: DTGVSQNPRHKITKRGQNVTFRCDPISEHNRLYWYRQTLGQGPEFLTYFQNEAQLEKSRLLSDRFSAERPKGSFSTLEIQRTEQGDSAMYLCASSLAGGTNYGYTFGSGTRLTVV.

There are a few counts of this clonotype. The chain is built from TRBV7-8 and TRBJ2-7, with 8 bases matching TRBD1. The CDR3 is made up of 21 amino acids. Germline V gives CDR1 SGHVS, CDR2 FQNEAQ. V lost 2 bases and J lost 2; bases outside the gene matches: 23. This chain's CDR3 is CASSLTISQGAHLMVPYEQYF. The CDR3 DNA sequence: TGTGCCAGCAGCTTAACGATCTCCCAGGGGGCGCATCTCATGGTCCCCTACGAGCAGTACTTC. The full variable domain, rest sourced from reference TRBV7-8 and TRBJ2-7, is GAGVSQSPRYKVAKRGQDVALRCDPISGHVSLFWYQQALGQGPEFLTYFQNEAQLDKSGLPSDRFFAERPEGSVSTLKIQRTQQEDSAVYLCASSLTISQGAHLMVPYEQYFGPGTRLTVT.

The chain carries TRBV7-8 and TRBJ2-5; 12 bases map to TRBD2. Germline CDR1 SGHVS, CDR2 FQNEAQ. CDR3 length: 18 residues. Trimming took 1 base from V and 3 from J; bases not matched to a gene: 9. The CDR3 coding sequence is TGTGCCAGCAGCTTAGGGCTCCGACTAGCGGGAGTGGAAGAGACCCAGTACTTC. Translating gives CASSLGLRLAGVEETQYF.

This clonotype has ten or more counts. V usage is TRBV3-1 and J usage is TRBJ2-4; 7 bases fit TRBD1. This CDR3 region has 14 residues. Unmatched junction bases numbered 7, after V lost 6 bases and J lost 5 bases. Germline V gene sequence: CDR1 LGHDT, CDR2 YNNKEL (reference sequence). CDR3 sequence (DNA): TGTGCCAGCAGGGCTGACAGGGACCAAAACATTCAGTACTTC. Protein product: CASRADRDQNIQYF. Full variable domain (outside the CDR3, taken from reference TRBV3-1 and TRBJ2-4): DTAVSQTPKYLVTQMGNDKSIKCEQNLGHDTMYWYKQDSKKFLKIMFSYNNKELIINETVPNRFSPKSPDKAHLNLHINSLELGDSAVYFCASRADRDQNIQYFGAGTRLSVL.

This clonotype was observed a few times. The chain is built from TRBV3-1 and TRBJ1-2; maybe TRBD1 (6 bases). This CDR3 comprises 14 residues. Trimming stripped 6 bases from V and 2 bases from J, with 13 bases between. Per germline, CDR1 LGHDT and CDR2 YNNKEL (reference sequence). The CDR3 region is CASSRDTANYGYTF. Here the CDR3 DNA reads TGTGCCAGCAGTCGGGACACTGCGAACTATGGCTACACCTTC.

This chain uses TRBV9 with TRBJ2-3, with 9 bases aligning to TRBD2. V lost 0 bases to trimming and J lost 4 bases; unmatched junction nucleotides: 9. The germline V gene has CDR1 SGDLS and CDR2 YYNGEE. The CDR3 consists of 17 residues. The CDR3 region is CASSVAPAGGLADTQYF. The CDR3 DNA is TGTGCCAGCAGCGTAGCTCCCGCGGGGGGGCTCGCAGATACGCAGTATTTT.

This clonotype was picked up a small number of times. The J gene is TRBJ1-1, the V gene TRBV2; D might be TRBD1 (5 bases). Germline values: CDR1 SNHLY, CDR2 FYNNEI. The V gene lost 8 bases and the J gene lost 1 base, with 11 bases spanning the gap. The CDR3 has 13 residues. This chain's CDR3 is CASPAGENTEAFF. CDR3 bases: TGTGCCAGCCCAGCGGGGGAGAACACTGAAGCTTTCTTT. The entire variable domain, with the rest obtained from reference TRBV2 and TRBJ1-1, is as follows: EPEVTQTPSHQVTQMGQEVILRCVPISNHLYFYWYRQILGQKVEFLVSFYNNEISEKSEIFDDQFSVERPDGSNFTLKIRSTKLEDSAMYFCASPAGENTEAFFGQGTRLTVV.

The chain has TRBV7-9 and TRBJ1-4; 7 positions match TRBD1. Trimming removed 1 base from V and 8 bases from J; junction bases left unmatched: 4. Germline loops: CDR1 SEHNR, CDR2 FQNEAQ (reference sequence). CDR3 size: 14 residues. CDR3 protein: CASSLVTGEEKLFF. DNA for the CDR3: TGTGCCAGCAGCTTAGTCACAGGGGAGGAAAAACTGTTTTTT.

This clonotype occurred many times. The chain is built from TRBV6-5 and TRBJ1-1, with D maybe TRBD1 (5 bases). Trimming removed 6 bases at V and 6 bases at J, with 17 bases between. Germline V gives CDR1 MNHEY, CDR2 SVGAGI. There are 14 residues in the CDR3. The CDR3 DNA follows: TGTGCCAGCAGGGCCTCAGGGAGGTTGGCTGAAGCTTTCTTT. It encodes CASRASGRLAEAFF.

This CDR3 reads CAIGQGGGYTF. CDR3 DNA sequence: TGTGCCATCGGACAGGGCGGCGGCTACACCTTC. The V call is TRBV27, the J call TRBJ1-2; 8 positions agree with TRBD1. V gave up 10 bases and J gave up 8 bases; unmatched junction bases: 6. The CDR3 runs to 11 residues. Germline-derived CDR1 and CDR2 are MNHEY and SMNVEV (reference sequence).

This clonotype occurred a few times. The V and J genes are TRBV4-2 and TRBJ1-2; 12 nucleotides align to TRBD1. Germline V gene data show CDR1 as LGHNA and CDR2 as YNFKEQ. V shed 2 bases and J 4 bases; nucleotides not matched to a gene: 5. This CDR3 region has 16 residues. CDR3 region: CASSQLGDRGLYGYTF. CDR3 in DNA: TGTGCCAGCAGCCAACTCGGGGACAGGGGGCTCTATGGCTACACCTTC.

V and J are TRBV18 and TRBJ2-7, with 9 bases aligning to TRBD2. Germline values: CDR1 KGHSH, CDR2 LQKENI. The CDR3 is 14 amino acids. V was pared by 1 base and J by 4 bases, with 2 bases of the junction left unmatched. CDR3 DNA: TGTGCCAGCTCACCACTTAGCGGGGGATACGAGCAGTACTTC. As protein: CASSPLSGGYEQYF. The full variable domain, with the rest looked up from reference TRBV18 and TRBJ2-7, is NAGVMQNPRHLVRRRGQEARLRCSPMKGHSHVYWYRQLPEEGLKFMVYLQKENIIDESGMPKERFSAEFPKEGPSILRIQQVVRGDSAAYFCASSPLSGGYEQYFGPGTRLTVT.